One sample yielded the 21 T cell receptor beta chains listed below, sequenced in a study of cytomegalovirus exposure and HLA in healthy donors. PCR used 60 Vbeta primers and 13 Jbeta primers. Repertoires were generated with immunoSEQ multiplex PCR, while TCRdb's copy carries only in-frame clones and drops some. The sample yields approximately 30,000 clones, about 60% seen once. The sample comprised PBMCs. These receptors came from a man between 45 and 60 years old in good health and CMV-seropositive.

This chain links TRBV7-2 with TRBJ1-1; D unresolved. Germline values: CDR1 SGHTA, CDR2 FQGNSA. Trimming left V 5 bases short and J 5 bases short, with 12 bases between. The CDR3 consists of 13 residues. The CDR3 sequence is CASSPPGITEAFF. CDR3 coding DNA: TGTGCCAGCAGCCCCCCTGGCATAACTGAAGCTTTCTTT.

The chain carries TRBV5-1 and TRBJ1-1; 8 nucleotides agree with TRBD1. Per the germline V gene, CDR1 is SGHRS and CDR2 is YFSETQ. This CDR3 spans 16 amino acids. Losses at the gene ends were 4 bases for V and 0 bases for J; bases not matched to a gene: 8. The CDR3 region has the DNA TGCGCCAGCAGCCGACAGGGGATCCTCATGAACACTGAAGCTTTCTTT. It translates to CASSRQGILMNTEAFF.

The chain couples TRBV2 to TRBJ2-3; unclear D gene. CDR3 length equals 13 residues. Trimming shortened V by 1 base and J by 3 bases, and 5 bases separated the two germline ends. The germline V gene encodes CDR1 SNHLY and CDR2 FYNNEI. The CDR3 bases are TGTGCCAGCAGTGAAGACTTAACAGATACGCAGTATTTT. It codes for CASSEDLTDTQYF.

The genes are TRBV29-1 and TRBJ2-7; possibly TRBD2 for D (5 bases). CDR1 SQVTM and CDR2 ANQGSEA come from the germline V gene. V was trimmed by 4 bases and J by 0 bases, leaving 10 bases between them. This CDR3 is built from 13 residues. The CDR3 nucleotides read TGCAGCGTTGTCCCTAGCTACTCCTACGAGCAGTACTTC. It specifies CSVVPSYSYEQYF.

DNA for the CDR3: TGTGCCAGCAGGGGGGGGACAACGAATCAGCCCCAGCATTTT. It specifies CASRGGTTNQPQHF. This chain links TRBV28 with TRBJ1-5; D may be TRBD1 (6 bases). This CDR3 is built from 14 residues. Between the trimmed V and J ends, which lost 6 bases and 4 bases, there was a span of 13 bases. In germline, CDR1 is MDHEN, CDR2 SYDVKM. The entire variable domain, with the rest obtained from reference TRBV28 and TRBJ1-5, is as follows: DVKVTQSSRYLVKRTGEKVFLECVQDMDHENMFWYRQDPGLGLRLIYFSYDVKMKEKGDIPEGYSVSREKKERFSLILESASTNQTSMYLCASRGGTTNQPQHFGDGTRLSIL.

This clone appeared a few times. The chain recombines TRBV5-4 with TRBJ2-1; 7 bases are shared with TRBD2. Trimming took 4 bases from V and 0 from J; bases not matched to a gene: 4. This CDR3 spans 15 amino acids. Germline V CDR1 and CDR2: SGHNT, YYREEE (reference sequence). This CDR3 reads CASSDRDYSYNEQFF. DNA of the CDR3: TGTGCCAGCAGCGACCGGGACTACTCCTACAATGAGCAGTTCTTC. Full variable domain (missing parts from reference TRBV5-4 and TRBJ2-1): ETGVTQSPTHLIKTRGQQVTLRCSSQSGHNTVSWYQQALGQGPQFIFQYYREEENGRGNFPPRFSGLQFPNYSSELNVNALELDDSALYLCASSDRDYSYNEQFFGPGTRLTVL.

This clone was detected only once. This chain uses TRBV10-3 with TRBJ1-1, with no clear D. The germline CDR1 and CDR2 sequences are ENHRY and SYGVKD. The CDR3 contains 14 residues. V lost 2 bases and J 4 bases, leaving 11 bases between the germline ends. CDR3 region: CAISEPQRGTEAFF. The CDR3 DNA follows: TGTGCCATCAGTGAGCCCCAGCGGGGCACTGAAGCTTTCTTT.

V is TRBV9 and J is TRBJ2-1; tentatively, D is TRBD2 (5 bases). The germline CDR1 and CDR2 sequences are SGDLS and YYNGEE. V lost 0 bases, J lost 4 bases, and 11 bases lay in between. This CDR3 is 15 amino acids long. This CDR3 reads CASSVAGSEYNEQFF. The CDR3 DNA is TGTGCCAGCAGCGTAGCCGGTAGCGAGTACAATGAGCAGTTCTTC.

This clone came up a few times. This chain uses TRBV5-1 with TRBJ1-1, with 8 bases that match TRBD1. This CDR3 is built from 14 residues. The ends lost 3 bases at V and 1 base at J; junction bases unmatched: 2. Germline assignment: CDR1 SGHRS and CDR2 YFSETQ. In nucleotides, the CDR3 is TGCGCCAGCAGCTGGACAGGGTCGAACACTGAAGCTTTCTTT. It specifies CASSWTGSNTEAFF.

The chain has TRBV5-1 and TRBJ1-2; D remains ambiguous. V dropped 0 bases and J dropped 3 bases, with 12 bases sitting between them. Germline values: CDR1 SGHRS, CDR2 YFSETQ. The CDR3 has 15 amino acids. The CDR3 nucleotides are TGCGCCAGCAGCTTGGACAGAAGAAGCTACTATGGCTACACCTTC. It codes for CASSLDRRSYYGYTF.

The rearrangement links TRBV1 to TRBJ2-5; the table calls TRBD2, which could not be checked here. TRBV1 is termed a pseudogene. There are 15 residues in the CDR3. CDR3 sequence (DNA): TGCACCAGCAGCCAAGAAGCGGGGAAGGGAGAGACCCAGTACTTC. Its protein is CTSSQEAGKGETQYF.

The chain joins TRBV7-8 to TRBJ2-1, with 8 bases aligning to TRBD2. V shed 8 bases and J 4 bases; nucleotides not matched to a gene: 13. Per the germline V gene, CDR1 is SGHVS and CDR2 is FQNEAQ. The CDR3 extends over 16 amino acids. The CDR3 loop reads CASAGMASGLYNEQFF. The CDR3 coding sequence is TGTGCCAGCGCTGGGATGGCTAGCGGGTTATACAATGAGCAGTTCTTC.

The rearrangement links TRBV14 to TRBJ2-5; TRBD2 agrees at 13 bases. V was pared by 3 bases and J by 5 bases, with 9 bases of the junction left unmatched. The germline V gene has CDR1 SGHDN and CDR2 FVKESK. This CDR3 has 17 residues. The CDR3 coding sequence is TGTGCCAGCAGCCAGGTTCGGACTAGCGGGAGTCAGGAGACCCAGTACTTC. Translated, it gives CASSQVRTSGSQETQYF.

The chain couples TRBV9 to TRBJ2-7; 8 nucleotides align to TRBD2. V dropped 2 bases and J dropped 4; count of bases not matched to a gene: 8. The CDR3 is 15 residues long. Germline V gene sequence: CDR1 SGDLS, CDR2 YYNGEE. The CDR3 coding sequence is TGTGCCAGCAGCGTCACTAGCGGACCTTTTTACGAGCAGTACTTC. Residues: CASSVTSGPFYEQYF.

J is TRBJ2-7 and V is TRBV7-2; 7 bases line up with TRBD2. CDR3 length: 13 amino acids. Germline V gene lookup returns CDR1 SGHTA and CDR2 FQGNSA. The trim removed 1 base at V and 5 bases at J, leaving 2 bases unmatched. CDR3: CASSLGLANEQYF. CDR3 nucleotide sequence: TGTGCCAGCAGCTTAGGACTAGCTAACGAGCAGTACTTC.

The V gene is TRBV6-6, the J gene TRBJ1-1; maybe TRBD1 (5 bases). This CDR3 comprises 13 residues. Between the trimmed V and J ends, which lost 5 bases and 6 bases, there was a span of 13 bases. Germline V gene lookup returns CDR1 MNHNY and CDR2 SVGAGI (reference sequence). This CDR3 reads CASSRGTVAEAFF. The CDR3 DNA reads TGTGCCAGCAGTCGCGGGACTGTGGCTGAAGCTTTCTTT.

This chain links TRBV4-3 with TRBJ1-2; D perhaps matches TRBD1 (5 bases). The CDR3 loop spans 15 amino acids. Germline V CDR1 and CDR2: LGHNA, YSLEER. V lost 0 bases and J 2 bases, leaving 10 bases between the germline ends. The CDR3, as DNA: TGCGCCAGCAGCCAAGATCGGGGGAACAACTATGGCTACACCTTC. Its protein product is CASSQDRGNNYGYTF.

This rearrangement joins TRBV7-8 to TRBJ2-7; a weak D match, TRBD2 (6 bases). Trimming took off 4 bases at V and 6 bases at J, with 13 bases between the two ends. The CDR3 has 13 residues. CDR1 and CDR2 from the germline V gene are SGHVS and FQNEAQ. As DNA, the CDR3 is TGTGCCAGCAGCTCTAGCGCCTTGGGCGAGCAGTACTTC. It encodes CASSSSALGEQYF.

The chain combines TRBV9 with TRBJ2-1, with TRBD2 matching 10 bases. Trimming took 3 bases from V and 0 from J; bases not matched to a gene: 3. The CDR3 has 16 amino acids. Per the germline V gene, CDR1 is SGDLS and CDR2 is YYNGEE. The CDR3 here is CASSASGGASYNEQFF. The DNA of the CDR3 is TGTGCCAGCAGCGCCAGCGGGGGGGCCTCCTACAATGAGCAGTTCTTC.

The chain is built from TRBV30 and TRBJ1-4, with 9 nucleotides matching TRBD1. CDR1 and CDR2 from the germline V gene are GTSNPN and SVGIG (reference sequence). The CDR3 spans 13 residues. V lost 8 bases, J lost 5 bases, and 6 bases stayed unmatched. CDR3 residues: CARKDRGNEKLFF. As DNA, the CDR3 is TGTGCCAGGAAGGACAGGGGAAATGAAAAACTGTTTTTT.

This chain uses TRBV5-4 with TRBJ2-4; TRBD2 agrees at 8 bases. The CDR3 has 16 amino acids. With V trimmed by 5 bases and J by 8 bases, 15 bases remained unmatched. Germline-derived CDR1 and CDR2 are SGHNT and YYREEE (reference sequence). The CDR3 nucleotides read TGTGCCAGCAGTTCCCCGGGACTAGGCGGGGCGTACATTCAGTACTTC. Protein: CASSSPGLGGAYIQYF.